This TCR beta chain was sequenced during a study of T-cell reconstitution after alpha-beta-depleted transplantation in children. Germline V gives CDR1 MNHEY, CDR2 SVGEGT. The CDR3 runs to 14 residues. Researchers prepared the TCRbeta library using unique molecular identifiers, the study reports. TCRdb ran MiXCR on the PCR reads and lists one entry per CDR3 protein. Of about 360,000 distinct CDR3 sequences detected, about 14% appear once; the ten largest clones hold 4.3%. Notes on this clonotype: This may be a read error, as it is one base from a much larger clone.

The receptor was isolated from a human donor who donated a stem cell graft to a child with Fanconi anemia. The starting material was PBMCs, obtained from the stem cell graft. J is TRBJ2-5 and V is TRBV6-2 or TRBV6-3; D possibly matches TRBD1 or TRBD2 (5 bases each). CDR3 protein: CDSISRDGEETQYF. CDR3 coding DNA: TGTGACAGCATTAGCCGGGACGGAGAAGAGACCCAGTACTTC.